Described below is a single T cell receptor beta chain sequence and its context. The record originates from a study of blood T cell repertoires in COVID-19. Study summary: Collection of acute and convalescent COVID-19 samples took place in the United States, Italy and Spain. In each case, the material was cDNA or gDNA derived from T cells, B-cell-depleted T cells, or PBMCs.

In the authors' methods: Amplifying reference gene primers gave estimates of nucleated cell counts. Profiling relied on immunoSEQ multiplex PCR, and the TCRdb table lists in-frame clones only, not all of them. V, J and clone size were drawn from that table, and D and trimming were deduced from the DNA. Of about 120,000 clones in the sample, 70% to 85% are singletons; the top ten hold roughly 2.6%. V lost 3 bases and J 5 bases, leaving 7 bases between the germline ends. The CDR3 has 13 residues. Germline-derived CDR1 and CDR2 are SEHNR and FQNEAQ (reference sequence). This chain connects TRBV7-9 to TRBJ2-2; D is ambiguous. The sequenced sample was peripheral blood. The origin of this receptor is a man in his fifties with acute or convalescent COVID-19. CDR3 sequence: CASSLSVTGELFF. The CDR3 DNA sequence: TGTGCCAGCAGCTTGTCAGTTACCGGGGAGCTGTTTTTT.